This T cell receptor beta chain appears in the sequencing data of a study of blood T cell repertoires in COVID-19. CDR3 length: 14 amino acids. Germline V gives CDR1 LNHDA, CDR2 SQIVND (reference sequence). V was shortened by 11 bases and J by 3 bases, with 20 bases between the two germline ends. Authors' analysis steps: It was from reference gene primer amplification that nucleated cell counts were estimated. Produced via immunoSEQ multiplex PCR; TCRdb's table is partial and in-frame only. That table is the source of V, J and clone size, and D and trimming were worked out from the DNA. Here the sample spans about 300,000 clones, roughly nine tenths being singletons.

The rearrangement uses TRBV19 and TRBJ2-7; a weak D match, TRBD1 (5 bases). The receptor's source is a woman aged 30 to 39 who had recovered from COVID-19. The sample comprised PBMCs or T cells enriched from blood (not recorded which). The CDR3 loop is CASRGHGPYYEQYF. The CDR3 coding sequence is TGTGCCTCCAGAGGACACGGCCCCTACTACGAGCAGTACTTC.